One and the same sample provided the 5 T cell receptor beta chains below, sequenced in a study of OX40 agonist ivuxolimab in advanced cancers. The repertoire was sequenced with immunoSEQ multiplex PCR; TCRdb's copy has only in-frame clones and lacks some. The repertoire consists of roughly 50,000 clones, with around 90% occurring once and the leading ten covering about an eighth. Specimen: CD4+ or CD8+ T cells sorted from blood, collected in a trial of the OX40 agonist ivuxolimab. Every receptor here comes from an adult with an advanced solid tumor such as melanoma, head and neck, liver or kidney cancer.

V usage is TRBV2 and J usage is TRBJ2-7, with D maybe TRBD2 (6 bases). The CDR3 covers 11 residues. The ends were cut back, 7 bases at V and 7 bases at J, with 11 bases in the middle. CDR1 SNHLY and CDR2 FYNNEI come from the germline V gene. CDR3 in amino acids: CASTPGREQYF. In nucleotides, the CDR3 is TGTGCCAGCACCCCTGGGAGGGAGCAGTACTTC.

As DNA, the CDR3 is TGTGCCAGTACCCCTGGGGCTAGCGGGTACAATGAGCAGTTCTTC. As protein: CASTPGASGYNEQFF. V and J are TRBV19 and TRBJ2-1; TRBD2 agrees at 8 bases. CDR1 and CDR2 (germline): LNHDA, SQIVND (reference sequence). J was trimmed by 4 bases and V by 7 bases; bases with no gene match: 9. This CDR3 has 15 residues.

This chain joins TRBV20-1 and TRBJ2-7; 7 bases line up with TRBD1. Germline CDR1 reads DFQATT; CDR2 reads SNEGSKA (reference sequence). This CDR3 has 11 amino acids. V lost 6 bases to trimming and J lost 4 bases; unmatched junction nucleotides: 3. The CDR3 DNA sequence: TGCAGTGCCTTGACAGGGTACGAGCAGTACTTC. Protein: CSALTGYEQYF.

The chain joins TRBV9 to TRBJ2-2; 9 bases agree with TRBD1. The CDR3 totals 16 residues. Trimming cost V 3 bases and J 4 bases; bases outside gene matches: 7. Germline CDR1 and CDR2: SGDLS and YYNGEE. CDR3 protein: CASSDRDRVFTGELFF. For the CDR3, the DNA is TGTGCCAGCAGCGACCGGGACAGGGTTTTCACCGGGGAGCTGTTTTTT. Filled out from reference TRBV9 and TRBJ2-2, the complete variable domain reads DSGVTQTPKHLITATGQRVTLRCSPRSGDLSVYWYQQSLDQGLQFLIQYYNGEERAKGNILERFSAQQFPDLHSELNLSSLELGDSALYFCASSDRDRVFTGELFFGEGSRLTVL.

In nucleotides, the CDR3 is TGTGCCAGCAGTTACGGGGGAGCGGGTACCGGGGAGCTGTTTTTT. It codes for CASSYGGAGTGELFF. The rearrangement uses TRBV6-5 and TRBJ2-2; D might be TRBD2 (6 bases). CDR1 and CDR2 from the germline V gene are MNHEY and SVGAGI. CDR3 length: 15 residues. V was cut by 2 bases and J by 5 bases, with 12 bases left in between.